Each of the 14 T cell receptor beta chains below was sequenced from the same sample in a study of blood T cell repertoires in COVID-19. Repertoires were generated with immunoSEQ multiplex PCR, while TCRdb's copy carries only in-frame clones and drops some. The table has about 190,000 clones, approximately 79% seen once. Sequencing was carried out using peripheral blood. These receptor sequences come from a man aged 25-45 years with active or convalescent COVID-19.

The genes are TRBV5-1 and TRBJ1-1, with TRBD1 as a possible D gene (6 bases). The V gene lost 8 bases and the J gene lost 2 bases, with 10 bases spanning the gap. The CDR3 covers 12 residues. Germline assignment: CDR1 SGHRS and CDR2 YFSETQ. The CDR3 here is CASIGGNTEAFF. For the CDR3, the DNA is TGCGCCAGTATTGGGGGCAACACTGAAGCTTTCTTT.

J is TRBJ2-1 and V is TRBV21-1; the table names TRBD2, a call not compared with the DNA. TRBV21-1 is listed as a pseudogene. The CDR3 consists of 19 residues. The CDR3 region is CASSKARQEEQRSYNEQFF. In nucleotides, the CDR3 is TGTGCCAGCAGCAAAGCCAGGCAGGAGGAACAACGCTCCTACAATGAGCAGTTCTTC.

The gene calls are TRBV6-4 and TRBJ1-2, with TRBD1 matching over 7 bases. The CDR3 contains 13 residues. Losses at the gene ends were 6 bases for V and 8 bases for J; bases not matched to a gene: 9. CDR1 and CDR2 from the germline V gene are MRHNA and SNTAGT. DNA of the CDR3: TGTGCCAGCAGGAGCTTAGGGACAGACGGCTACACCTTC. This translates into CASRSLGTDGYTF.

J is TRBJ1-2 and V is TRBV21-1; the listed D gene, TRBD1, was not tested against the DNA. TRBV21-1 is classified as a pseudogene. This CDR3 spans 15 amino acids. The CDR3 bases are TGTGCCAGCAGCAATTCGCGGGGACAGCTTTATGGCTACACCTTC. It translates to CASSNSRGQLYGYTF.

This clone was seen just once. The genes are TRBV4-1 and TRBJ1-4; D is undetermined. V lost 4 bases and J lost 0, with 9 bases in between. This CDR3 is built from 15 residues. Germline CDR1 is MGHRA and CDR2 is YSYEKL. CDR3 in amino acids: CASSPLPATNEKLFF. Here the CDR3 DNA reads TGCGCCAGCAGCCCCCTCCCTGCAACTAATGAAAAACTGTTTTTT.

This rearrangement joins TRBV11-3 to TRBJ2-2; possible D gene TRBD2, 5 bases. V was pared by 6 bases and J by 1 base, with 12 bases between. This CDR3 is 15 amino acids long. From germline, CDR1 is SGHNT and CDR2 YENEEA. This CDR3 reads CASRSHEGNTGELFF. In nucleotides, the CDR3 is TGTGCCAGCAGGTCCCACGAGGGGAACACCGGGGAGCTGTTTTTT.

The chain couples TRBV19 to TRBJ2-3, with D possibly matching TRBD1 (5 bases). Deletions cut 7 bases from V and 2 bases from J, with 13 bases between. Germline CDR1 LNHDA, CDR2 SQIVND (reference sequence). This CDR3 has 14 residues. CDR3 amino acids: CASKAQAHTDTQYF. The CDR3 DNA reads TGTGCCAGTAAGGCACAGGCCCACACAGATACGCAGTATTTT.

This clone appeared a few times. This rearrangement joins TRBV18 to TRBJ1-2; D not certain. The CDR3 length is 13 residues. CDR1 and CDR2 from the germline V gene are KGHSH and LQKENI. Trimming pared 6 bases from V and 8 bases from J, leaving 16 bases between. The CDR3 DNA reads as TGTGCCAGCTCTCCGGACCGTTCGGGGGGCTACACCTTC. It translates to CASSPDRSGGYTF.

This clone was picked up one time. The chain uses TRBV7-9 and TRBJ2-3; TRBD2 agrees at 8 bases. CDR1 is SEHNR, CDR2 FQNEAQ, per germline (reference sequence). CDR3 length: 18 amino acids. After removal of 5 bases from V and 1 base from J, the junction contained 14 bases not matched to a gene. CDR3 sequence: CASSREFEGSGGTDTQYF. The CDR3, as DNA: TGTGCCAGCAGCCGAGAGTTTGAAGGTAGCGGGGGCACAGATACGCAGTATTTT.

The chain is built from TRBV10-1 and TRBJ1-5; D ambiguous. The germline gives CDR1 WNHNN, CDR2 SYGVQD (reference sequence). Between the trimmed V and J ends, which lost 3 bases and 6 bases, there was a span of 6 bases. The CDR3 runs 12 residues. CDR3 protein: CASSETGQPQHF. The CDR3 DNA reads TGCGCCAGCAGTGAAACGGGTCAGCCCCAGCATTTT.

The rearrangement joins TRBV28 to TRBJ1-2; no firm D call. Germline-derived CDR1 and CDR2 are MDHEN and SYDVKM. CDR3 size: 15 residues. Trimming pared 2 bases from V and 8 bases from J, leaving 18 bases between. CDR3: CASSLLYQDRLGYTF. CDR3 bases: TGTGCCAGCAGTTTACTTTATCAGGATCGCCTCGGCTACACCTTC.

The genes are TRBV10-3 and TRBJ1-1; possible D gene TRBD1, 5 bases. CDR1 is ENHRY, CDR2 SYGVKD, per germline. V was pared by 0 bases and J by 0 bases, with 8 bases between. The CDR3 loop spans 15 amino acids. CDR3 region: CAISESAGLNTEAFF. CDR3 coding DNA: TGTGCCATCAGTGAGTCGGCGGGGCTGAACACTGAAGCTTTCTTT.

The chain has TRBV30 and TRBJ2-7; TRBD1 matches at 8 bases. V dropped 5 bases and J dropped 9; count of bases not matched to a gene: 15. Germline V gives CDR1 GTSNPN, CDR2 SVGIG (reference sequence). The CDR3 has 14 residues. The CDR3 DNA reads as TGTGCCTGGGGAGGGGGACAGGCGTCTTTTGGGCAGTACTTC. Its translation is CAWGGGQASFGQYF.

The count of this clone is one. The CDR3 region is CASSATPRWVAGTQETQYF. CDR3 DNA: TGTGCCAGCAGCGCGACCCCCCGGTGGGTAGCGGGGACTCAAGAGACCCAGTACTTC. The V gene is TRBV7-2, the J gene TRBJ2-5; 8 positions agree with TRBD2. The CDR3 loop spans 19 amino acids. The junction had 19 bases not matched to a gene; V was cut back by 5 bases and J by 2 bases. The germline V gene has CDR1 SGHTA and CDR2 FQGNSA.